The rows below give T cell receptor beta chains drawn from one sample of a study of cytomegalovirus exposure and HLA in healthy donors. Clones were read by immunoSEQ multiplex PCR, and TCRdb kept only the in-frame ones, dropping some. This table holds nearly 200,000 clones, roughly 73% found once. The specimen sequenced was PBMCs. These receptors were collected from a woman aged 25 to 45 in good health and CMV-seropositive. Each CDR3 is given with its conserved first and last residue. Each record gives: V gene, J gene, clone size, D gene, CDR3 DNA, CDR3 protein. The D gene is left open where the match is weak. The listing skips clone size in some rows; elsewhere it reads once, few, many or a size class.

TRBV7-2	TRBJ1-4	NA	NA	TGTGCCAGCAGCTTAGCAATTGGACAGCCTGGTGAAAAACTGTTTTTT	CASSLAIGQPGEKLFF
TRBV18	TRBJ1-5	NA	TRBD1	TGTGCCAGCTCCCCAACAGGGGGGAATCAGCCCCAGCATTTT	CASSPTGGNQPQHF
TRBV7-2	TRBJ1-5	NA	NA	TGTGCCAGCAGCTTAGGGGGGGGTGGGCAGCCCCAGCATTTT	CASSLGGGGQPQHF
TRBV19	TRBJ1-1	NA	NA	TGTGCCAGTAGCATGGGGGGGGTCTGGGGACCTGAAGCTTTCTTT	CASSMGGVWGPEAFF
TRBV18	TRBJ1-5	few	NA	TGTGCCAGCTCACCCTTTGGGTCGGGGATGAGCAATCAGCCCCAGCATTTT	CASSPFGSGMSNQPQHF
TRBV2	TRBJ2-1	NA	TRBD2	TGTGCCAGCAGGATAGCGGGAGGGGAGCAGTTCTTC	CASRIAGGEQFF
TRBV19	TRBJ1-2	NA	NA	TGTGCCAGTAGGAAACAGGGAGCTAACTATGGCTACACCTTC	CASRKQGANYGYTF
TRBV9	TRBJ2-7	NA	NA	TGTGCCAGCAGCGTAGAGGCAGGGGTGACCTACGAGCAGTACTTC	CASSVEAGVTYEQYF
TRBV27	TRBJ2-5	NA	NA	TGTGCCAGCAGTTCCACAGGGTACTTTCAAGAGACCCAGTACTTC	CASSSTGYFQETQYF
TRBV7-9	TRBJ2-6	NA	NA	TGTGCCAGCAGCTTAGGGGACACCGGGGCCAACGTCCTGACTTTC	CASSLGDTGANVLTF
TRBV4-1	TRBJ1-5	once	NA	TGCGCCAGCAGCCAAGGGGCAGGTTCGTCGTATCAGCCCCAGCATTTT	CASSQGAGSSYQPQHF
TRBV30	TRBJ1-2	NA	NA	TGTGCCTGGACTGGGGGGGCCGGTGGCTACACCTTC	CAWTGGAGGYTF
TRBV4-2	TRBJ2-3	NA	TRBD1	TGTGCCAGCAGCCAAGGTCCCGGGACAGGGGTGGTGGATACGCAGTATTTT	CASSQGPGTGVVDTQYF
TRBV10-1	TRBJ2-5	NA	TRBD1	TGCGCCAGCAGGAGACAGGGGATAGAGACCCAGTACTTC	CASRRQGIETQYF
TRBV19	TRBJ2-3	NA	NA	TGTGCCAGTAGTATCCGACTAATTCCGACAGATACGCAGTATTTT	CASSIRLIPTDTQYF
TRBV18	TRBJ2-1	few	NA	TGTGCCAGCTCACCAGGAGGAAACAATGAGCAGTTCTTC	CASSPGGNNEQFF
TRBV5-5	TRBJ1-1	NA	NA	TGTGCCAGCAGACCGAGGGCCGATAACACTGAAGCTTTCTTT	CASRPRADNTEAFF
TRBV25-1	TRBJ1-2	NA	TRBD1	TGTGCCAGCAGCGAAGGACAGGCTTATGGCTACACCTTC	CASSEGQAYGYTF
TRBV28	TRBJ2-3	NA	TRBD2	TGTGCCAGCAGCCCATGGCCAGCGGGGGGGACAGATACGCAGTATTTT	CASSPWPAGGTDTQYF
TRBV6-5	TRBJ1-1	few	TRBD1	TGTGCCAGCAGTTTTGGGACAGGAGGGACTGAAGCTTTCTTT	CASSFGTGGTEAFF
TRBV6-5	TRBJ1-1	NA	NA	TGTGCCAGCAGTTACTCAGGTGACAGTTACACTGAAGCTTTCTTT	CASSYSGDSYTEAFF
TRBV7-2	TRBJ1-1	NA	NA	TGTGCCAGCAGCTTAGGGACAGTGAACACTGAAGCTTTCTTT	CASSLGTVNTEAFF
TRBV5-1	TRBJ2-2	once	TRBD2	TGCGCCAGCAGCTTGGGGGTCACTAGCGGGAGTCCCGGGGAGCTGTTTTTT	CASSLGVTSGSPGELFF